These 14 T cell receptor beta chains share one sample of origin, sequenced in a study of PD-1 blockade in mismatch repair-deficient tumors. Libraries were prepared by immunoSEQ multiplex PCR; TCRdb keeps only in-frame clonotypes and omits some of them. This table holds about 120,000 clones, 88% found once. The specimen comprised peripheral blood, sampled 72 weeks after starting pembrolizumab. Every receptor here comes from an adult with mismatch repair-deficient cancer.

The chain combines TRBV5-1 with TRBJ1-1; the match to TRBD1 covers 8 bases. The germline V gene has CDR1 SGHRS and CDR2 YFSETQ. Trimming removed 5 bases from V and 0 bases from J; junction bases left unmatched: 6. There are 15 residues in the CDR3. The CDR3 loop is CASRPGQGMNTEAFF. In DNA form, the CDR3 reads TGCGCCAGCAGACCCGGACAGGGTATGAACACTGAAGCTTTCTTT.

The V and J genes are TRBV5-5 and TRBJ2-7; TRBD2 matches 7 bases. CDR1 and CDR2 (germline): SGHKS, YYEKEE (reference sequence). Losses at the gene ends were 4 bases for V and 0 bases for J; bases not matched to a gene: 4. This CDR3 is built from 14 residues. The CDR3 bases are TGTGCCAGCAGCCCAGGACTAGTCTCCTACGAGCAGTACTTC. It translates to CASSPGLVSYEQYF.

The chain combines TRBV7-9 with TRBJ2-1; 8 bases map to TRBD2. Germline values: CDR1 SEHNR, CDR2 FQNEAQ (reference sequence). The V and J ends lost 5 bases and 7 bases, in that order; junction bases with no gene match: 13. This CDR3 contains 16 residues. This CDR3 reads CASSPRGSGSWNEQFF. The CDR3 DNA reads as TGTGCCAGCAGCCCCCGGGGGAGCGGGAGCTGGAATGAGCAGTTCTTC.

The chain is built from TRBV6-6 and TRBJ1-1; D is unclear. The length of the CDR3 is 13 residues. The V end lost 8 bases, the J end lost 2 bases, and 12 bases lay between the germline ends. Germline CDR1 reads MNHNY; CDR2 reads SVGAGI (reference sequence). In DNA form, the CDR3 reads TGTGCCAGCTGTGCAGGACCAAACACTGAAGCTTTCTTT. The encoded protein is CASCAGPNTEAFF.

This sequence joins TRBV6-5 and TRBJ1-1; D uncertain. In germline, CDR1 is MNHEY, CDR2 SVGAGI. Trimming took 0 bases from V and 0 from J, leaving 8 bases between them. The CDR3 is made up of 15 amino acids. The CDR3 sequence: CASSYSRRLNTEAFF. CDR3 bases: TGTGCCAGCAGTTACTCACGCAGGCTGAACACTGAAGCTTTCTTT.

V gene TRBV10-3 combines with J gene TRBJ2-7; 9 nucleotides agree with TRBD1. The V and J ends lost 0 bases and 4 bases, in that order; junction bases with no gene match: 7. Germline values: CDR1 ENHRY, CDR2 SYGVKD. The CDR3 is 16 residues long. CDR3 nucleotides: TGTGCCATCAGTGAGTCGCTTGGGACAGGGAGGTACGAGCAGTACTTC. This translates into CAISESLGTGRYEQYF.

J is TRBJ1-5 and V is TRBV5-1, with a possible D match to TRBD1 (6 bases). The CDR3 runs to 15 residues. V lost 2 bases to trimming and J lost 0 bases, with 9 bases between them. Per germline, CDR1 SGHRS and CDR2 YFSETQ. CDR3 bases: TGCGCCAGCAGCTTAGGGGGGTATAGCAATCAGCCCCAGCATTTT. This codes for CASSLGGYSNQPQHF.

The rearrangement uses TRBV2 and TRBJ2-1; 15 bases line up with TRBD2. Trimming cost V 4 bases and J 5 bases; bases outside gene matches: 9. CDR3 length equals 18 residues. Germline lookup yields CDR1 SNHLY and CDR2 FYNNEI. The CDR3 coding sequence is TGTGCCAGCAGTGCAGGGGGACTAGCGGGAGGAAAGGACAATGAGCAGTTCTTC. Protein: CASSAGGLAGGKDNEQFF.

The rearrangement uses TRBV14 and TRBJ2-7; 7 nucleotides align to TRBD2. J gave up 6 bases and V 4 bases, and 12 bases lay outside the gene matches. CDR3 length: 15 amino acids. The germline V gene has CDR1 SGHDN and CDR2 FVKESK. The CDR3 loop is CASSLREVLVSEQYF. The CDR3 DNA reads TGTGCCAGCAGCCTCCGGGAGGTGCTTGTCTCCGAGCAGTACTTC.

The CDR3 sequence: CASSFGLAGGPGEQFF. The CDR3 bases are TGTGCCAGCAGTTTTGGACTAGCGGGAGGGCCGGGGGAGCAGTTCTTC. V gene TRBV27 combines with J gene TRBJ2-1; 15 bases agree with TRBD2. The CDR3 is made up of 16 amino acids. The trim removed 3 bases at V and 10 bases at J, leaving 7 bases unmatched. Germline CDR1 reads MNHEY; CDR2 reads SMNVEV (reference sequence).

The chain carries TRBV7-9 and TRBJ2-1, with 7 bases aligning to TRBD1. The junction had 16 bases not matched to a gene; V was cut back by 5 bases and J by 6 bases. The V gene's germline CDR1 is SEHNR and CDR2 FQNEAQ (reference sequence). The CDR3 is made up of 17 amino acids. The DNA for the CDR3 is TGTGCCAGCAGCCCTCGAACAACGGGACAGCTCTTCAATGAGCAGTTCTTC. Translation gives CASSPRTTGQLFNEQFF. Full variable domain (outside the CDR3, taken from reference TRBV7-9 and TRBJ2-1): DTGVSQNPRHKITKRGQNVTFRCDPISEHNRLYWYRQTLGQGPEFLTYFQNEAQLEKSRLLSDRFSAERPKGSFSTLEIQRTEQGDSAMYLCASSPRTTGQLFNEQFFGPGTRLTVL.

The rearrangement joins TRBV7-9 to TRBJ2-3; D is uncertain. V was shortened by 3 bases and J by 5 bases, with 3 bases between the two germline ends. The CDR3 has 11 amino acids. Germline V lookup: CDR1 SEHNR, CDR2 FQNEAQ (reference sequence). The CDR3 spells CASSFGDTQYF. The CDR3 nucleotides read TGTGCCAGCAGCTTTGGAGATACGCAGTATTTT. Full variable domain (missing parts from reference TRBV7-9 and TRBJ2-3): DTGVSQNPRHKITKRGQNVTFRCDPISEHNRLYWYRQTLGQGPEFLTYFQNEAQLEKSRLLSDRFSAERPKGSFSTLEIQRTEQGDSAMYLCASSFGDTQYFGPGTRLTVL.

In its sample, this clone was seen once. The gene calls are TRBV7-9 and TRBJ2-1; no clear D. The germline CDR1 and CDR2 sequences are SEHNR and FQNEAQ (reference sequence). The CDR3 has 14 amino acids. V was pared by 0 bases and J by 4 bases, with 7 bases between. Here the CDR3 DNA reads TGTGCCAGCAGCTTAGCAAACAGTTACAATGAGCAGTTCTTC. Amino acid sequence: CASSLANSYNEQFF.

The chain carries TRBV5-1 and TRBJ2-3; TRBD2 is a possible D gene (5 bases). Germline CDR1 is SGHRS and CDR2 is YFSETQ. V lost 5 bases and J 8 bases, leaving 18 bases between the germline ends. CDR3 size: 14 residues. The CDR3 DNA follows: TGCGCCAGCAGTCGGGTGTCCGAGGGTGGTACGCAGTATTTT. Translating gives CASSRVSEGGTQYF.